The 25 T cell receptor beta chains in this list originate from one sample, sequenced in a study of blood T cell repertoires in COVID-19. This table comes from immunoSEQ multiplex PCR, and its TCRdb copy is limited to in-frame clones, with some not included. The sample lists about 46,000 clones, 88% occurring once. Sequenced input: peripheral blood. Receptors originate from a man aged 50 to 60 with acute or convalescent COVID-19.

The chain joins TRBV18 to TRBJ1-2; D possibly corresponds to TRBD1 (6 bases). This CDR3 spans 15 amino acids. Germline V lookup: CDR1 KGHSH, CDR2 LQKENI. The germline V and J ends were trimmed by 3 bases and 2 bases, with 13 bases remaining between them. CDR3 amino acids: CASSPSSGANYGYTF. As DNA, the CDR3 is TGTGCCAGCTCACCTTCGTCAGGGGCCAACTATGGCTACACCTTC.

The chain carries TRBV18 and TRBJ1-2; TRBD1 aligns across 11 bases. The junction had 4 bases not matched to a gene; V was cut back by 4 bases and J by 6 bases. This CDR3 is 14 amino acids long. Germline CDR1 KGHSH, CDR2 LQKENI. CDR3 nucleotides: TGTGCCAGCTCACAGAGGGACAGGGGGGATGGCTACACCTTC. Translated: CASSQRDRGDGYTF.

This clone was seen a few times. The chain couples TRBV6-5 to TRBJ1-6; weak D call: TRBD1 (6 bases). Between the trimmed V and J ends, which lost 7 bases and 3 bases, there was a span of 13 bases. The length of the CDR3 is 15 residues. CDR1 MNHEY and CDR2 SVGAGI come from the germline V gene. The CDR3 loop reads CASTKGGIYNSPLHF. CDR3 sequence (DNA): TGTGCCAGCACCAAAGGGGGTATCTATAATTCACCCCTCCACTTT.

The CDR3 sequence: CASSIGPSYEQYF. For the CDR3, the DNA is TGTGCCAGTAGTATAGGTCCATCCTACGAGCAGTACTTC. The chain employs TRBV19 and TRBJ2-7; unclear D gene. Trimming removed 1 base from V and 1 base from J, with 5 bases in between. There are 13 residues in the CDR3. Germline-derived CDR1 and CDR2 are LNHDA and SQIVND (reference sequence).

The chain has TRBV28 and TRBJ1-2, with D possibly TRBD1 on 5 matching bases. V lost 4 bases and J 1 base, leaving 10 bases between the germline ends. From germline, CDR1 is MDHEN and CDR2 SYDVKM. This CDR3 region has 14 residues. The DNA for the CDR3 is TGTGCCAGCAGTTCACGGAGGGGTAACTATGGCTACACCTTC. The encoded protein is CASSSRRGNYGYTF.

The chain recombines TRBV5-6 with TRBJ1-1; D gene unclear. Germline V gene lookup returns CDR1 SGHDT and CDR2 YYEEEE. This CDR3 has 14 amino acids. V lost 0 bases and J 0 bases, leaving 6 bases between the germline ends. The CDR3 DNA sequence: TGTGCCAGCAGCTTGGGGCCAGTGAACACTGAAGCTTTCTTT. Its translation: CASSLGPVNTEAFF.

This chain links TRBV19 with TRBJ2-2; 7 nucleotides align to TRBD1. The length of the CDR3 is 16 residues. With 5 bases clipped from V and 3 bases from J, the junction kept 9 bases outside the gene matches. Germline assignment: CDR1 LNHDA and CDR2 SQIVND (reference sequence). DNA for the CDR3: TGTGCCAGTAGTTCCATTGGGACAGCATACACCGGGGAGCTGTTTTTT. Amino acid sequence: CASSSIGTAYTGELFF.

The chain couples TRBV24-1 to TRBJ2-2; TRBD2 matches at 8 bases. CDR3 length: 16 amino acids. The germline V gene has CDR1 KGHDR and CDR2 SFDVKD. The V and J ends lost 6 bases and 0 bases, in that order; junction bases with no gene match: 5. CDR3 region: CATSQSGLANTGELFF. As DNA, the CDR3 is TGTGCCACCAGTCAGTCGGGACTAGCGAACACCGGGGAGCTGTTTTTT.

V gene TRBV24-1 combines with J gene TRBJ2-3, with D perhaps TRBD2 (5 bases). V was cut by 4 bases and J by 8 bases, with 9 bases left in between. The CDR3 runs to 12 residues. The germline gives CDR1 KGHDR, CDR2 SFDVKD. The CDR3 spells CATSDLGSTQYF. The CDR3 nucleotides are TGTGCCACCAGTGACCTTGGGAGTACGCAGTATTTT.

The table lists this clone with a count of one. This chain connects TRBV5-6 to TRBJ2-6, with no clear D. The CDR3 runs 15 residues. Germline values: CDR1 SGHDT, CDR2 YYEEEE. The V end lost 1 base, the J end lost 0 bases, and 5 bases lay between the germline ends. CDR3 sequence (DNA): TGTGCCAGCAGCTTGAGAGTCTCTGGGGCCAACGTCCTGACTTTC. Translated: CASSLRVSGANVLTF.

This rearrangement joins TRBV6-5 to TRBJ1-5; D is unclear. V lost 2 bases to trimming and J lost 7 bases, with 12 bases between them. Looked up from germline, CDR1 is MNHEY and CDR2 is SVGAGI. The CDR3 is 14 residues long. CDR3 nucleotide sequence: TGTGCCAGCAGTTACGAGGGAATCGGGCAGCCCCAGCATTTT. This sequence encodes CASSYEGIGQPQHF.

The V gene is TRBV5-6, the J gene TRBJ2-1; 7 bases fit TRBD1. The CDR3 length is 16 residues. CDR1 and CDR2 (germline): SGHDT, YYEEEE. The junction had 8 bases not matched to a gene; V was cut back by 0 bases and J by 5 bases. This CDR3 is CASSLERGQLNNEQFF. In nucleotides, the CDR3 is TGTGCCAGCAGCTTGGAAAGGGGACAGTTAAACAATGAGCAGTTCTTC.

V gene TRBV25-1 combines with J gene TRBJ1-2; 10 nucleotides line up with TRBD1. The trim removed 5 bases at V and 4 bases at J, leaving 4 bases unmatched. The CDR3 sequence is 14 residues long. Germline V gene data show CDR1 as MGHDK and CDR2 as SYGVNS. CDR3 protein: CASSQGQGPYGYTF. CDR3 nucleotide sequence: TGTGCCAGCAGTCAGGGACAGGGGCCCTATGGCTACACCTTC.

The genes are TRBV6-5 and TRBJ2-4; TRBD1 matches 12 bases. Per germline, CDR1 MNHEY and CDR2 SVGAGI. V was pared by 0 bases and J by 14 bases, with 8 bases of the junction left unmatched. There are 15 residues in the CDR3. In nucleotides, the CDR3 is TGTGCCAGCAGTTACTCCGGGACAGGGGGCAGTGGGAAGTACTTC. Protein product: CASSYSGTGGSGKYF.

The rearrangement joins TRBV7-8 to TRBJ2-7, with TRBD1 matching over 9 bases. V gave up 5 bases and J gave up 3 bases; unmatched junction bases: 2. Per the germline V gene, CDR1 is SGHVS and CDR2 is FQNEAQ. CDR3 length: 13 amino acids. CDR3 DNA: TGTGCCAGCAGCCGGGACAGGGACTACGAGCAGTACTTC. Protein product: CASSRDRDYEQYF.

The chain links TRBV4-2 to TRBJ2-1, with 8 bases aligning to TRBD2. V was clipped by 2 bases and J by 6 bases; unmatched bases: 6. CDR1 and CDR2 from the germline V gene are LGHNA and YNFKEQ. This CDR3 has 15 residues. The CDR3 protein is CASSQTAGGSNEQFF. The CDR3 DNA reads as TGTGCCAGCAGCCAAACGGCGGGGGGAAGCAATGAGCAGTTCTTC.

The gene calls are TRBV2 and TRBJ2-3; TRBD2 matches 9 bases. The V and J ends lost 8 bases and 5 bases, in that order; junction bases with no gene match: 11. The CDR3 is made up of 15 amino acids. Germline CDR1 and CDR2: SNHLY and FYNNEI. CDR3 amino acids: CASRRLAAFGDTQYF. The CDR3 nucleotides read TGTGCCAGCCGACGACTAGCGGCCTTCGGAGATACGCAGTATTTT.

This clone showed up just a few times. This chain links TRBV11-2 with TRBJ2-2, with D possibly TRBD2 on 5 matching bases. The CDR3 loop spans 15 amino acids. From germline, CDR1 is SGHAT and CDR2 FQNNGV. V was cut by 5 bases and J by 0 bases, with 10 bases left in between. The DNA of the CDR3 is TGTGCCAGCAGCCGAGGGCCCACGAACACCGGGGAGCTGTTTTTT. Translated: CASSRGPTNTGELFF.

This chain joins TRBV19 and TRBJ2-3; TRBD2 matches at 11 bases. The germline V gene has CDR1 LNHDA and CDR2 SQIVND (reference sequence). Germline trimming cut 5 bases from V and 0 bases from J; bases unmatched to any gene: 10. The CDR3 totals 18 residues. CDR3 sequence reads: CASSLDGTSGYSTDTQYF. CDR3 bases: TGTGCCAGTAGTTTGGATGGGACTAGCGGATATAGCACAGATACGCAGTATTTT.

Here the CDR3 DNA reads TGTGCCAGCTCACCAGACAGGTACACTGAAGCTTTCTTT. It is translated as CASSPDRYTEAFF. J is TRBJ1-1 and V is TRBV18; TRBD1 is a possible D gene (6 bases). The CDR3 runs 13 residues. Deletions cut 2 bases from V and 3 bases from J, with 7 bases between. Germline V gene lookup returns CDR1 KGHSH and CDR2 LQKENI.

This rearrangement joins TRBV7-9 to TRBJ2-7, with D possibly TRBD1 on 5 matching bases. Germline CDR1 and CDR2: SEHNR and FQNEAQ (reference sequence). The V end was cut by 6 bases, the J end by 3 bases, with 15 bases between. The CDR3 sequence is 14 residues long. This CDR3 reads CASRLGQSGYEQYF. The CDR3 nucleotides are TGTGCCAGCAGGCTAGGACAATCGGGCTACGAGCAGTACTTC.

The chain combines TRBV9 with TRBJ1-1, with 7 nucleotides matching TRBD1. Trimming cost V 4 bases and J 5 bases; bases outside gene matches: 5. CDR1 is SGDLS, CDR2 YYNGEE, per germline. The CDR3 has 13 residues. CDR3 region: CASSTRGWTEAFF. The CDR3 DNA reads TGTGCCAGCAGCACCAGGGGGTGGACTGAAGCTTTCTTT. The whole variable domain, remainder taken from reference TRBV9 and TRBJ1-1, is DSGVTQTPKHLITATGQRVTLRCSPRSGDLSVYWYQQSLDQGLQFLIQYYNGEERAKGNILERFSAQQFPDLHSELNLSSLELGDSALYFCASSTRGWTEAFFGQGTRLTVV.

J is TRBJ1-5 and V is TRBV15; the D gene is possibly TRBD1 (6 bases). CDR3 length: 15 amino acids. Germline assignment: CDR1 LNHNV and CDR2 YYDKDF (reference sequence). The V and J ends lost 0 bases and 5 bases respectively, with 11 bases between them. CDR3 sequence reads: CATSREGGGHQPQHF. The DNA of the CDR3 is TGTGCCACCAGCAGAGAGGGTGGGGGCCATCAGCCCCAGCATTTT. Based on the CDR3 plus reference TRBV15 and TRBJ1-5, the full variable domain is DAMVIQNPRYQVTQFGKPVTLSCSQTLNHNVMYWYQQKSSQAPKLLFHYYDKDFNNEADTPDNFQSRRPNTSFCFLDIRSPGLGDTAMYLCATSREGGGHQPQHFGDGTRLSIL.

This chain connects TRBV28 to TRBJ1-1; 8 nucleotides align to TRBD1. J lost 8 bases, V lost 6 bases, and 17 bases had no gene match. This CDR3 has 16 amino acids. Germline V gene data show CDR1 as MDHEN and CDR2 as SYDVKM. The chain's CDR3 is CASSHLKGQAPPEAFF. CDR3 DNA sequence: TGTGCCAGCAGCCACCTTAAGGGACAGGCGCCCCCAGAAGCTTTCTTT.

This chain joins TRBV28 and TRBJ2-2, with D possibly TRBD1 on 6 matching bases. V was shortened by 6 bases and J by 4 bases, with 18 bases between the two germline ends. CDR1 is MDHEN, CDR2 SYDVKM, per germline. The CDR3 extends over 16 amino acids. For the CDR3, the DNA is TGTGCCAGCAGCCCCCCCCGTGGGGGCGGCACCGGGGAGCTGTTTTTT. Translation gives CASSPPRGGGTGELFF.